The next 32 T cell receptor beta chains were all read from a single sample in a study of OX40 agonist ivuxolimab in advanced cancers. Produced via immunoSEQ multiplex PCR; TCRdb's table is partial and in-frame only. The repertoire holds tens of thousands of clones, with 88% as singletons. Sequences were derived from CD4+ or CD8+ T cells sorted from blood, sampled in a trial of the OX40 agonist ivuxolimab. The receptors shown here come from an adult with an advanced solid tumor such as melanoma, head and neck, liver or kidney cancer.

The V gene is TRBV5-4, the J gene TRBJ2-7; possibly TRBD1 for D (5 bases). Trimming took off 2 bases at V and 0 bases at J, with 12 bases between the two ends. Germline values: CDR1 SGHNT, CDR2 YYREEE (reference sequence). The CDR3 length is 15 residues. In DNA form, the CDR3 reads TGTGCCAGCAGCTTTGATAGGGGTCTCTCCTACGAGCAGTACTTC. Its protein is CASSFDRGLSYEQYF. The variable domain in full, with the rest retrieved from reference TRBV5-4 and TRBJ2-7, is ETGVTQSPTHLIKTRGQQVTLRCSSQSGHNTVSWYQQALGQGPQFIFQYYREEENGRGNFPPRFSGLQFPNYSSELNVNALELDDSALYLCASSFDRGLSYEQYFGPGTRLTVT.

The rearrangement joins TRBV27 to TRBJ2-3; TRBD2 aligns across 9 bases. Germline V gene data show CDR1 as MNHEY and CDR2 as SMNVEV (reference sequence). V shed 3 bases and J 2 bases; nucleotides not matched to a gene: 6. CDR3 length equals 16 residues. The CDR3 reads CASSFLAGDHTDTQYF. CDR3 bases: TGTGCCAGCAGTTTCTTAGCGGGAGACCACACAGATACGCAGTATTTT.

This chain uses TRBV16 with TRBJ1-1, with D possibly matching TRBD1 (6 bases). V shed 6 bases and J shed 6 bases, with 14 bases lying between them. The CDR3 has 13 amino acids. Germline CDR1 is KGHSY and CDR2 is FQNENV. The CDR3 sequence is CASSQARGAEAFF. The DNA of the CDR3 is TGTGCCAGCAGTCAGGCCAGGGGCGCTGAAGCTTTCTTT.

This rearrangement joins TRBV19 to TRBJ2-2; D is ambiguous. Germline CDR1 LNHDA, CDR2 SQIVND (reference sequence). CDR3 length: 13 residues. Trimming stripped 7 bases from V and 1 base from J, with 7 bases between. CDR3 region: CASTYLNTGELFF. As DNA, the CDR3 is TGTGCCAGTACATATTTGAACACCGGGGAGCTGTTTTTT. Complete variable domain (other parts from reference TRBV19 and TRBJ2-2): DGGITQSPKYLFRKEGQNVTLSCEQNLNHDAMYWYRQDPGQGLRLIYYSQIVNDFQKGDIAEGYSVSREKKESFPLTVTSAQKNPTAFYLCASTYLNTGELFFGEGSRLTVL.

This sequence joins TRBV19 and TRBJ1-5; the D is unclear. CDR1 is LNHDA, CDR2 SQIVND, per germline (reference sequence). This CDR3 contains 15 residues. Trimming pared 5 bases from V and 1 base from J, leaving 12 bases between. The CDR3 reads CASSPVLGSNQPQHF. The CDR3 region has the DNA TGTGCCAGTAGTCCAGTCTTGGGGAGCAATCAGCCCCAGCATTTT.

Only one count was recorded for this clone. This sequence joins TRBV2 and TRBJ1-2, with D possibly matching TRBD1 (6 bases). Per the germline V gene, CDR1 is SNHLY and CDR2 is FYNNEI. The CDR3 loop spans 14 amino acids. The V and J ends lost 2 bases and 7 bases respectively, with 14 bases between them. The CDR3 spells CASSEPGTRRGYTF. The CDR3 region has the DNA TGTGCCAGCAGTGAACCGGGGACACGTCGTGGCTACACCTTC.

The V and J genes are TRBV19 and TRBJ2-7, with TRBD1 matching 9 bases. The germline gives CDR1 LNHDA, CDR2 SQIVND (reference sequence). CDR3 length: 14 residues. J was trimmed by 5 bases and V by 7 bases; bases with no gene match: 9. The CDR3 loop reads CASTVGTGFHEQYF. CDR3 DNA sequence: TGTGCCAGTACGGTAGGGACAGGGTTCCACGAGCAGTACTTC.

This clone appeared a single time. The chain recombines TRBV5-4 with TRBJ1-4; D is perhaps TRBD1 (5 bases). The germline CDR1 and CDR2 sequences are SGHNT and YYREEE (reference sequence). CDR3 length: 13 residues. The V end was cut by 7 bases, the J end by 8 bases, with 15 bases between. The CDR3 reads CASGAGGGEKLFF. CDR3 DNA: TGTGCCAGCGGCGCGGGGGGAGGGGAAAAACTGTTTTTT.

V and J are TRBV7-2 and TRBJ1-2; TRBD1 might be the D (6 bases). The V end was cut by 2 bases, the J end by 6 bases, with 16 bases between. The CDR3 is 15 residues long. Germline CDR1 reads SGHTA; CDR2 reads FQGNSA. This CDR3 is CASSLNRHRVDGYTF. The CDR3 DNA follows: TGTGCCAGCAGCTTAAATCGACACAGGGTCGATGGCTACACCTTC. Based on the CDR3 plus reference TRBV7-2 and TRBJ1-2, the full variable domain is GAGVSQSPSNKVTEKGKDVELRCDPISGHTALYWYRQSLGQGLEFLIYFQGNSAPDKSGLPSDRFSAERTGGSVSTLTIQRTQQEDSAVYLCASSLNRHRVDGYTFGSGTRLTVV.

The chain combines TRBV30 with TRBJ2-3; D remains unclear. CDR3 size: 16 residues. V was pared by 0 bases and J by 1 base, with 14 bases between. From germline, CDR1 is GTSNPN and CDR2 SVGIG (reference sequence). CDR3 nucleotides: TGTGCCTGGAGTGTACTCGTCACAGACGGCACAGATACGCAGTATTTT. Translating it yields CAWSVLVTDGTDTQYF. Based on the CDR3 plus reference TRBV30 and TRBJ2-3, the full variable domain is SQTIHQWPATLVQPVGSPLSLECTVEGTSNPNLYWYRQAAGRGLQLLFYSVGIGQISSEVPQNLSASRPQDRQFILSSKKLLLSDSGFYLCAWSVLVTDGTDTQYFGPGTRLTVL.

This chain uses TRBV6-5 with TRBJ1-1; a possible D gene is TRBD1 (5 bases). V lost 6 bases, J lost 6 bases, and 17 bases lay in between. The CDR3 contains 14 residues. Looked up from germline, CDR1 is MNHEY and CDR2 is SVGAGI. In DNA form, the CDR3 reads TGTGCCAGCAGGGCGGACGGGGCCAGGGCTGAAGCTTTCTTT. Protein: CASRADGARAEAFF.

V usage is TRBV4-1 and J usage is TRBJ1-2; D is unresolved. The V gene lost 0 bases and the J gene lost 4 bases, with 12 bases spanning the gap. Per germline, CDR1 MGHRA and CDR2 YSYEKL. The CDR3 is made up of 15 amino acids. CDR3 sequence (DNA): TGCGCCAGCAGCCAAGAGACCAGGACGGCCTATGGCTACACCTTC. Its translation: CASSQETRTAYGYTF.

The chain employs TRBV4-3 and TRBJ1-2; tentatively, D is TRBD1 (6 bases). Deletions cut 0 bases from V and 7 bases from J, with 15 bases between. Germline CDR1 LGHNA, CDR2 YSLEER. The CDR3 totals 15 residues. DNA of the CDR3: TGCGCCAGCAGCCAAGATCATACAGGGAGGGTTGGCTACACCTTC. Its protein product is CASSQDHTGRVGYTF.

This chain joins TRBV27 and TRBJ2-1; the match to TRBD1 covers 9 bases. The germline gives CDR1 MNHEY, CDR2 SMNVEV (reference sequence). The length of the CDR3 is 14 residues. Unmatched junction bases numbered 3, after V lost 6 bases and J lost 3 bases. For the CDR3, the DNA is TGTGCCAGCAGCTGGACAGGGGTCTACAATGAGCAGTTCTTC. Its translation: CASSWTGVYNEQFF.

The table lists this clone with many counts. The chain carries TRBV5-5 and TRBJ1-3, with 7 bases lining up with TRBD1. Germline-derived CDR1 and CDR2 are SGHKS and YYEKEE (reference sequence). J gave up 2 bases and V 4 bases, and 6 bases lay outside the gene matches. The CDR3 has 15 residues. The CDR3 loop reads CASSRDRAAGNTIYF. The CDR3 nucleotides are TGTGCCAGCAGCCGTGACAGGGCGGCTGGAAACACCATATATTTT.

The chain is built from TRBV5-8 and TRBJ2-7, with D uncertain. The CDR3 sequence is 16 residues long. V lost 2 bases and J 1 base, leaving 16 bases between the germline ends. Germline V lookup: CDR1 SGHTS, CDR2 YDEGEE. The CDR3 loop is CASSFRRGRLSYEQYV. The CDR3 region has the DNA TGTGCCAGCAGCTTTAGACGAGGCCGACTTTCCTACGAGCAGTACGTC.

This chain links TRBV7-9 with TRBJ2-7; D remains unclear. Germline V CDR1 and CDR2: SEHNR, FQNEAQ (reference sequence). The CDR3 spans 13 residues. V lost 3 bases and J lost 3, with 9 bases in between. The CDR3 DNA follows: TGTGCCAGCAGCTTGTTCAGTAACTACGAGCAGTACTTC. Translating gives CASSLFSNYEQYF.

The chain is built from TRBV6-6 and TRBJ2-7; TRBD1 or TRBD2 may be the D gene (5 bases each). V gave up 0 bases and J gave up 5 bases, with 11 bases separating them. Germline CDR1 and CDR2: MNHNY and SVGAGI (reference sequence). The CDR3 contains 14 residues. In DNA, the CDR3 is TGTGCCAGCAGTTACTCGGGGGAATCGGACGAGCAGTACTTC. Translation gives CASSYSGESDEQYF.

As to this clone: Distinct nucleotide sequences in the sample also encode this CDR3. The chain combines TRBV27 with TRBJ2-1; D is possibly TRBD1 or TRBD2 (5 bases each). Germline CDR1 and CDR2: MNHEY and SMNVEV (reference sequence). With 2 bases removed from V and 4 bases from J, the gap between germline ends came to 12 bases. CDR3 length: 15 residues. This CDR3 is CASSLTGGPYNEQFF. The CDR3 coding sequence is TGTGCCAGCAGTTTAACTGGGGGACCTTACAATGAGCAGTTCTTC.

This chain links TRBV27 with TRBJ1-1; D ambiguous. The CDR3 length is 14 residues. Germline CDR1 and CDR2: MNHEY and SMNVEV (reference sequence). V was clipped by 0 bases and J by 1 base, with 6 bases between them. For the CDR3, the DNA is TGTGCCAGCAGTTTATCGCCCGGGAACACTGAAGCTTTCTTT. Its translation is CASSLSPGNTEAFF.

The chain recombines TRBV27 with TRBJ2-1; D call uncertain. In germline, CDR1 is MNHEY, CDR2 SMNVEV (reference sequence). The CDR3 runs to 13 residues. Trimming cost V 3 bases and J 6 bases, with 9 bases left between them. DNA for the CDR3: TGTGCCAGCAGTTTTCATAACACCAATGAGCAGTTCTTC. It specifies CASSFHNTNEQFF.

The V call is TRBV27, the J call TRBJ2-7; D perhaps matches TRBD2 (6 bases). The ends were cut back, 4 bases at V and 3 bases at J, with 16 bases in the middle. The germline gives CDR1 MNHEY, CDR2 SMNVEV (reference sequence). The CDR3 sequence is 15 residues long. CDR3 residues: CASSSAGQWRYEQYF. The CDR3 coding sequence is TGTGCCAGCAGTTCTGCGGGGCAGTGGCGCTACGAGCAGTACTTC.

V usage is TRBV9 and J usage is TRBJ2-5, with a tentative D call TRBD2 (5 bases). V shed 0 bases and J shed 5 bases, with 11 bases lying between them. CDR3 length: 14 residues. Germline V lookup: CDR1 SGDLS, CDR2 YYNGEE. The CDR3 DNA is TGTGCCAGCAGCGTAGGCGGCGGGTGGGAGACCCAGTACTTC. Translating it yields CASSVGGGWETQYF.

This clone has just one count. This rearrangement joins TRBV4-2 to TRBJ2-1; 7 bases map to TRBD2. V was pared by 0 bases and J by 9 bases, with 5 bases of the junction left unmatched. The CDR3 is 14 amino acids. Looked up from germline, CDR1 is LGHNA and CDR2 is YNFKEQ. In DNA, the CDR3 is TGTGCCAGCAGCCAAGATGGGACTACCATTGAGCAGTTCTTC. Translated, it gives CASSQDGTTIEQFF.

The chain has TRBV30 and TRBJ1-5; D is undetermined. Trimming left V 0 bases short and J 2 bases short, with 5 bases between. From germline, CDR1 is GTSNPN and CDR2 SVGIG (reference sequence). This CDR3 spans 13 amino acids. The CDR3 DNA follows: TGTGCCTGGAGTGTGATGGGCAATCAGCCCCAGCATTTT. This encodes CAWSVMGNQPQHF. Using reference TRBV30 and TRBJ1-5 for the parts outside the CDR3, the full variable domain is SQTIHQWPATLVQPVGSPLSLECTVEGTSNPNLYWYRQAAGRGLQLLFYSVGIGQISSEVPQNLSASRPQDRQFILSSKKLLLSDSGFYLCAWSVMGNQPQHFGDGTRLSIL.

CDR3 amino acids: CASSSSTSGNYEQYF. DNA for the CDR3: TGTGCCAGCAGCTCTTCCACTAGCGGCAACTACGAGCAGTACTTC. V usage is TRBV7-8 and J usage is TRBJ2-7; 8 nucleotides line up with TRBD2. The CDR3 covers 15 residues. Trimming took 4 bases from V and 3 from J; bases not matched to a gene: 8. Looked up from germline, CDR1 is SGHVS and CDR2 is FQNEAQ. Complete variable domain (other parts from reference TRBV7-8 and TRBJ2-7): GAGVSQSPRYKVAKRGQDVALRCDPISGHVSLFWYQQALGQGPEFLTYFQNEAQLDKSGLPSDRFFAERPEGSVSTLKIQRTQQEDSAVYLCASSSSTSGNYEQYFGPGTRLTVT.

CDR3 loop: CASSTDSEGALYEKLFF. The CDR3 nucleotides read TGTGCCAGCAGCACCGACTCCGAGGGGGCCCTTTATGAAAAACTGTTTTTT. This chain connects TRBV28 to TRBJ1-4; 7 nucleotides agree with TRBD1. The CDR3 sequence is 17 residues long. Germline V CDR1 and CDR2: MDHEN, SYDVKM. V trimming: 6 bases; J trimming: 6 bases; junction bases outside the gene matches: 16.

V and J are TRBV29-1 and TRBJ2-1; TRBD1 agrees at 10 bases. Germline assignment: CDR1 SQVTM and CDR2 ANQGSEA. With V trimmed by 0 bases and J by 3 bases, 14 bases remained unmatched. This CDR3 comprises 19 residues. The CDR3 spells CSVEDPRDRGQSGYNEQFF. In nucleotides, the CDR3 is TGCAGCGTTGAAGATCCCCGGGACAGGGGCCAATCCGGCTACAATGAGCAGTTCTTC.

V is TRBV2 and J is TRBJ2-2, with TRBD2 identical over 9 bases. Trimming cost V 3 bases and J 7 bases; bases outside gene matches: 18. Germline assignment: CDR1 SNHLY and CDR2 FYNNEI. This CDR3 comprises 19 residues. Here the CDR3 reads CASSDFLAGLFLPGGELFF. The DNA of the CDR3 is TGTGCCAGCAGTGATTTCCTAGCGGGATTATTTCTCCCGGGCGGGGAGCTGTTTTTT.

This rearrangement joins TRBV11-2 to TRBJ1-1; D is undetermined. Trimming took off 5 bases at V and 0 bases at J, with 7 bases between the two ends. The germline gives CDR1 SGHAT, CDR2 FQNNGV. This CDR3 has 13 amino acids. CDR3 region: CASSHAVNTEAFF. CDR3 bases: TGTGCCAGCAGCCACGCGGTGAACACTGAAGCTTTCTTT.

This chain connects TRBV28 to TRBJ2-5; weak D call: TRBD1 (5 bases). This CDR3 is built from 16 residues. CDR1 and CDR2 (germline): MDHEN, SYDVKM. V shed 5 bases and J shed 1 base, with 17 bases lying between them. The CDR3 DNA reads TGTGCCAGCAGTCGTGACGACAGTTTACCCCAAGAGACCCAGTACTTC. Protein: CASSRDDSLPQETQYF.

The CDR3 reads CASSPAPTSVTTGEQFF. The CDR3, as DNA: TGTGCCAGCAGCCCGGCCCCGACTAGCGTGACGACCGGGGAGCAGTTCTTC. The V and J genes are TRBV4-2 and TRBJ2-1, with 8 bases identical to TRBD2. The germline V gene encodes CDR1 LGHNA and CDR2 YNFKEQ. There are 17 residues in the CDR3. V shed 4 bases, J shed 10 bases, and the junction held 18 bases outside the gene matches.